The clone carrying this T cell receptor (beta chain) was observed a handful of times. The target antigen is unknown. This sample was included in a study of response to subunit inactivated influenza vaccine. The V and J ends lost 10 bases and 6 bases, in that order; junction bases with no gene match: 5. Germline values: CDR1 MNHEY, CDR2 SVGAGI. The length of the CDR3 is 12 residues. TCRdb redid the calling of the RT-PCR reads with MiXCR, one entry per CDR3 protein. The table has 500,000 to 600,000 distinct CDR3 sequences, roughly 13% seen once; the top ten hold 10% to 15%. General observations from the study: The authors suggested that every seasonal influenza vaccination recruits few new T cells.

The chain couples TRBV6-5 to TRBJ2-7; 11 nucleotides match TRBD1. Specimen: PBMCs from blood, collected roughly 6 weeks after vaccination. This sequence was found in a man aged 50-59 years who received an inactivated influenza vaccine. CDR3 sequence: CATGTGGFEQYF. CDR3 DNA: TGTGCCACCGGGACAGGGGGTTTCGAGCAGTACTTC.